This T cell receptor beta chain was identified in a study of blood T cell repertoires in COVID-19. Data came from immunoSEQ multiplex PCR; TCRdb stores just in-frame clones and leaves some out. The profile covers tens of thousands of clones, with around 82% appearing a single time and 39% taken by the ten largest. CDR3 size: 16 residues. J was trimmed by 8 bases and V by 5 bases; bases with no gene match: 11. CDR1 and CDR2 from the germline V gene are SEHNR and FQNEAQ (reference sequence). The clonotype was recovered from an elderly man with active or convalescent COVID-19. The chain uses TRBV7-9 and TRBJ1-6; 8 bases map to TRBD1. The sequenced sample consisted of peripheral blood. CDR3 in DNA: TGTGCCAGCAGCCCTACAGGGGGGGGCGCGCATTCACCCCTCCACTTT. Its translation: CASSPTGGGAHSPLHF.